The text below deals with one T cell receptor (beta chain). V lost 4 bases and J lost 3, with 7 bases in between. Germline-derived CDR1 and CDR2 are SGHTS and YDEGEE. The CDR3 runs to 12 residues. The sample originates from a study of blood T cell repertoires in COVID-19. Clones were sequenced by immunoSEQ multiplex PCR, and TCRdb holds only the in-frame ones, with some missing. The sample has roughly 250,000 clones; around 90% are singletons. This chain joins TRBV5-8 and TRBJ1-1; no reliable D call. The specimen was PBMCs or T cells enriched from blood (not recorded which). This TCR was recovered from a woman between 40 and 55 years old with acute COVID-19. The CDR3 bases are TGTGCCAGCAGCCGCCGAGACACTGAAGCTTTCTTT. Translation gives CASSRRDTEAFF. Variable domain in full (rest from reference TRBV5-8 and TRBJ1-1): EAGVTQSPTHLIKTRGQQATLRCSPISGHTSVYWYQQALGLGLQFLLWYDEGEERNRGNFPPRFSGRQFPNYSSELNVNALELEDSALYLCASSRRDTEAFFGQGTRLTVV.